Shown below are 8 T cell receptor beta chains from a single sample sequenced in a study of a mutant IDH1 vaccine in newly diagnosed glioma. These receptors have no identified antigens. The sample's time point: week 11, during vaccination. Every vaccine dose comprised 300 ug of mutant IDH1 20-mer peptide plus topical imiquimod. Here immunoSEQ multiplex PCR was the method, and the copy in TCRdb shows in-frame clones only, minus some. The sample includes roughly 130,000 clones, 80% of them seen just once. The sample was PBMCs, taken from a glioma patient whose treatment included an IDH1 peptide vaccine. These TCRs come from a man aged 40-49 years with glioma.

V and J are TRBV6-5 and TRBJ1-1; D is undetermined. The CDR3 is made up of 12 amino acids. Per the germline V gene, CDR1 is MNHEY and CDR2 is SVGAGI. The germline V and J ends were trimmed by 2 bases and 0 bases, with 1 base remaining between them. CDR3 sequence (DNA): TGTGCCAGCAGTTACCTGAACACTGAAGCTTTCTTT. This codes for CASSYLNTEAFF.

J is TRBJ2-7 and V is TRBV30; D might be TRBD1 (6 bases). V lost 5 bases and J lost 3, with 14 bases in between. Germline values: CDR1 GTSNPN, CDR2 SVGIG (reference sequence). This CDR3 spans 13 amino acids. Here the CDR3 reads CAWRPGQLYEQYF. Written as DNA, the CDR3 is TGTGCCTGGCGCCCTGGACAGCTCTACGAGCAGTACTTC.

The V and J genes are TRBV19 and TRBJ2-7; D possibly matches TRBD1 or TRBD2 (5 bases each). The ends were cut back, 4 bases at V and 0 bases at J, with 13 bases in the middle. The CDR3 consists of 15 residues. Per the germline V gene, CDR1 is LNHDA and CDR2 is SQIVND (reference sequence). Here the CDR3 DNA reads TGTGCCAGTAGTAGGGCGGCAGGGAGCTCCTACGAGCAGTACTTC. Protein sequence: CASSRAAGSSYEQYF.

The rearrangement links TRBV4-1 to TRBJ1-2; unclear D gene. Trimming shortened V by 1 base and J by 3 bases, and 12 bases separated the two germline ends. CDR3 length: 15 amino acids. Germline V gene sequence: CDR1 MGHRA, CDR2 YSYEKL. CDR3 region: CASSQVRGGYYGYTF. The CDR3 DNA follows: TGCGCCAGCAGCCAAGTCCGGGGAGGGTACTATGGCTACACCTTC.

This chain links TRBV9 with TRBJ1-2; tentative D call: TRBD1 (5 bases). The CDR3 extends over 16 amino acids. CDR1 SGDLS and CDR2 YYNGEE come from the germline V gene. Trimming cost V 0 bases and J 0 bases, with 12 bases left between them. CDR3 sequence: CASSVGGDATNYGYTF. DNA for the CDR3: TGTGCCAGCAGCGTAGGTGGGGACGCGACTAACTATGGCTACACCTTC.

In its sample, this clone was seen a few times. The rearrangement joins TRBV5-1 to TRBJ1-5; D remains unclear. Trimming stripped 0 bases from V and 7 bases from J, with 14 bases between. The length of the CDR3 is 15 residues. Germline V gene sequence: CDR1 SGHRS, CDR2 YFSETQ. CDR3 amino acids: CASSLDSDKTQPQHF. CDR3 nucleotide sequence: TGCGCCAGCAGCTTGGATTCTGACAAGACCCAGCCCCAGCATTTT.

The rearrangement links TRBV2 to TRBJ1-2; tentative D call: TRBD1 (6 bases). V was pared by 4 bases and J by 3 bases, with 18 bases between. From germline, CDR1 is SNHLY and CDR2 FYNNEI. CDR3 length equals 16 residues. The CDR3 loop reads CASSGDRWGSDYGYTF. DNA for the CDR3: TGTGCCAGCAGTGGCGACAGGTGGGGAAGTGACTATGGCTACACCTTC.

The CDR3 here is CASSVGRPGGHLNYGYTF. Here the CDR3 DNA reads TGTGCCAGCAGCGTAGGTCGGCCAGGGGGACACCTTAACTATGGCTACACCTTC. This sequence joins TRBV9 and TRBJ1-2; TRBD1 agrees at 7 bases. The CDR3 loop spans 18 amino acids. Germline V gene data show CDR1 as SGDLS and CDR2 as YYNGEE. Unmatched junction bases numbered 12, after V lost 0 bases and J lost 1 base.